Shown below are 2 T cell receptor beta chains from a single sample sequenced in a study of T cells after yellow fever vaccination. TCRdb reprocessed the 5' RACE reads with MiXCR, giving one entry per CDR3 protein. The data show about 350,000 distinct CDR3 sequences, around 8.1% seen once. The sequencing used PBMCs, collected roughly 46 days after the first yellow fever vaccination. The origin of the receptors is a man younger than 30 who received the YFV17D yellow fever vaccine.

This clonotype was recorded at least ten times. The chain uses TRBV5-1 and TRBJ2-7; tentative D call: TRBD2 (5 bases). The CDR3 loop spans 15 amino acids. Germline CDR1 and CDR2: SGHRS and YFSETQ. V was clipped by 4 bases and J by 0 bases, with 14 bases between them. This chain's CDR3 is CASSNGKRSSYEQYF. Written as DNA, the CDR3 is TGCGCCAGCAGCAACGGGAAGCGCAGCTCCTACGAGCAGTACTTC.

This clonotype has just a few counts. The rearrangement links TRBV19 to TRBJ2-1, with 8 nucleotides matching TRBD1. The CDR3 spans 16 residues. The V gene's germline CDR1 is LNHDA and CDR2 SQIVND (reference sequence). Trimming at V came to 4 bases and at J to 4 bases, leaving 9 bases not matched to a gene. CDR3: CASSTRTGTGYNEQFF. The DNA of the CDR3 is TGTGCCAGTAGTACCCGAACGGGGACAGGTTACAATGAGCAGTTCTTC.